The entry below describes one TCR beta chain. Antigen unknown. This entry comes from a study of long-term antiretroviral therapy in people with HIV. Findings and limits, study-wide: CDR3 lengths in HIV samples spanned a narrower range than controls.

Sampling of each donor yielded at least one pre-ART PBMC sample and at least two post-ART PBMC samples. Each HIV participant was treated in the United States. The assay used was immunoSEQ (version v3.0), run at survey level. TCRdb keeps only in-frame clones here, not all; method: immunoSEQ multiplex PCR. Of roughly 40,000 clones listed, less than 90% were seen once; the top ten hold 3% to 5%. Germline CDR1 reads SEHNR; CDR2 reads FQNEAQ (reference sequence). This CDR3 region has 15 residues. Trimming took 5 bases from V and 6 from J; bases not matched to a gene: 6. The J gene is TRBJ2-2, the V gene TRBV7-9, with 10 bases matching TRBD1. This clonotype was obtained from a young woman with HIV. Here the sequenced sample was unsorted PBMCs, taken just before starting antiretroviral therapy. The CDR3: CASSPRTGGPGELFF. The DNA for the CDR3 is TGTGCCAGCAGCCCACGGACAGGGGGACCCGGGGAGCTGTTTTTT.